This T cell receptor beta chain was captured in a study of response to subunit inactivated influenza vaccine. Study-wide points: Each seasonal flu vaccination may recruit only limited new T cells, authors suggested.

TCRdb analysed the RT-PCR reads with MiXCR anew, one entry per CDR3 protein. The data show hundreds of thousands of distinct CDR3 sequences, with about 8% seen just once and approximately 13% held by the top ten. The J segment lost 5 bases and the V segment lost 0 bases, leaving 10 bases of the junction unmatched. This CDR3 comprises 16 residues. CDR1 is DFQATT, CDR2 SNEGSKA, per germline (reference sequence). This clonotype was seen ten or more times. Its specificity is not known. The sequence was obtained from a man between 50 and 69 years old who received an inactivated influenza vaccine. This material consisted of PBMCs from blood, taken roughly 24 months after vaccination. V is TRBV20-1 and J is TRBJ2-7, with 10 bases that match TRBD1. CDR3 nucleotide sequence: TGCAGTGCTAGAGATTTTCGTAGACAGGGGGCTGACGAGCAGTACTTC. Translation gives CSARDFRRQGADEQYF.